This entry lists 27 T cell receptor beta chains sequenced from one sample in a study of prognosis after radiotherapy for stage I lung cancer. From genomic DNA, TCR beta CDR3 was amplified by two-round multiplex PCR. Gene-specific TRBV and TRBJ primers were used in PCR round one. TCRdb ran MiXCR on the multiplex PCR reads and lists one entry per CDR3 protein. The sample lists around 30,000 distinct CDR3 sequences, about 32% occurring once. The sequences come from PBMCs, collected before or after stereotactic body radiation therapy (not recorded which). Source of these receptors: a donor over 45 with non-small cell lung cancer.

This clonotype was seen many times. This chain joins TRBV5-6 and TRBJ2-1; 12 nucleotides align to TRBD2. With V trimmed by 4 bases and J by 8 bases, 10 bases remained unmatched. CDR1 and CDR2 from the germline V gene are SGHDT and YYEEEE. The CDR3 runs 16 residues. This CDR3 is CASSPGLAGIFDEQFF. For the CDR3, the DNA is TGTGCCAGCAGCCCTGGACTAGCGGGGATTTTCGATGAGCAGTTCTTC.

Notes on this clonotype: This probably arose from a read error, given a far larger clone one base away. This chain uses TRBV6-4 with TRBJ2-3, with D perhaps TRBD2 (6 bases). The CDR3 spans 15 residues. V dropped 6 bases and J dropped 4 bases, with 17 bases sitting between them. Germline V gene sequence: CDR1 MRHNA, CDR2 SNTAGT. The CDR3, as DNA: TGTGCCAGCAGAGACAATACCTGGGGGGCAGATACGCAGTATTTT. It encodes CASRDNTWGADTQYF.

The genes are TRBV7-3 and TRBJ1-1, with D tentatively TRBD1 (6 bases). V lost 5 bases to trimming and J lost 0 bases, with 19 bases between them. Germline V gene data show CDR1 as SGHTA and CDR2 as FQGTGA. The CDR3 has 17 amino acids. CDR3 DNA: TGTGCCAGCAGCACTCCCGGGACATTCATTTTGAACACTGAAGCTTTCTTT. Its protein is CASSTPGTFILNTEAFF.

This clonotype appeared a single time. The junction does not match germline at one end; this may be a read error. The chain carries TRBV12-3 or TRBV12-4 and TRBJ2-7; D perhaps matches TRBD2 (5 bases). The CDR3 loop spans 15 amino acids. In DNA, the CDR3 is TGTGCCAGCAGTTTATCAGCGGTGAGTTCCTACGAGAAGTACTTC. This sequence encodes CASSLSAVSSYEKYF.

The CDR3 sequence is CASRLQTSSYNSPLHF. CDR3 DNA sequence: TGTGCCAGCAGACTACAAACCAGCTCCTATAATTCACCCCTCCACTTT. This chain connects TRBV27 to TRBJ1-6; D not resolved. V lost 6 bases to trimming and J lost 0 bases, with 12 bases between them. CDR3 length: 16 amino acids. CDR1 and CDR2 (germline): MNHEY, SMNVEV (reference sequence).

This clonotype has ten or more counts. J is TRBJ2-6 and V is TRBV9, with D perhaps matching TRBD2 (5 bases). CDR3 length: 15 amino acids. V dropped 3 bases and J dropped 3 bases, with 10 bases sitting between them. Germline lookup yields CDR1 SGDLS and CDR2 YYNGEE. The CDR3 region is CASSARTGGANVLTF. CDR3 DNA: TGTGCCAGCAGCGCCCGGACTGGTGGGGCCAACGTCCTGACTTTC.

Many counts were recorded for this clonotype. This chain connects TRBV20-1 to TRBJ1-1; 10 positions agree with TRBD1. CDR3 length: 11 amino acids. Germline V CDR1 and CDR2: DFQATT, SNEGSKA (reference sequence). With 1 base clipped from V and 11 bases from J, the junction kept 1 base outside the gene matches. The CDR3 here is CSARGTGGAFF. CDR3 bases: TGCAGTGCTAGAGGGACAGGGGGTGCTTTCTTT.

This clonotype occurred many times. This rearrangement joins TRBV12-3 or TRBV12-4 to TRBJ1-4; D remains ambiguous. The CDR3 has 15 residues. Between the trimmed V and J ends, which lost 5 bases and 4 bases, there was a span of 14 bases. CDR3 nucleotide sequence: TGTGCCAGCAGTGCCGACCGAGGAATTAATGAAAAACTGTTTTTT. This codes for CASSADRGINEKLFF.

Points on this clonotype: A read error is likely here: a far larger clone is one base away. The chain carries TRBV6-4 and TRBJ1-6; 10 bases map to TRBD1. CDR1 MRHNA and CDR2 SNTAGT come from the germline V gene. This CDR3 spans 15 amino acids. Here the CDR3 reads CASSHGQGVSSPLNF. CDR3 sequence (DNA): TGTGCCAGCAGCCACGGACAGGGGGTCAGTTCACCCCTCAACTTT.

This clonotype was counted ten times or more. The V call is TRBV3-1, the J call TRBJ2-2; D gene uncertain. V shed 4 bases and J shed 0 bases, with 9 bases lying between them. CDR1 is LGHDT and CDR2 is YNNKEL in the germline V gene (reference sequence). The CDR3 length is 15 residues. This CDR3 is CASSPITTNTGELFF. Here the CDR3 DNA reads TGTGCCAGCAGCCCCATAACAACGAACACCGGGGAGCTGTTTTTT. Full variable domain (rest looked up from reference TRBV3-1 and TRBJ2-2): DTAVSQTPKYLVTQMGNDKSIKCEQNLGHDTMYWYKQDSKKFLKIMFSYNNKELIINETVPNRFSPKSPDKAHLNLHINSLELGDSAVYFCASSPITTNTGELFFGEGSRLTVL.

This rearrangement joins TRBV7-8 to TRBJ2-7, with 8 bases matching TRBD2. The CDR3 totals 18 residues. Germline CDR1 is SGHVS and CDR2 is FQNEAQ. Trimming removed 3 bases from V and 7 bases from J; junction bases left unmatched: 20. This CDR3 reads CASSFGGGAGGLYYEQYF. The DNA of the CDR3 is TGTGCCAGCAGCTTCGGTGGTGGGGCGGGGGGTTTATACTATGAGCAGTACTTC.

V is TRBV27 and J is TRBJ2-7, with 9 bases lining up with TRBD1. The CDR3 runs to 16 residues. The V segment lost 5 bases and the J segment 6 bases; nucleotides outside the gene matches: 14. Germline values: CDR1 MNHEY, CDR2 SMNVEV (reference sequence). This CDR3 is CASSLTPYRGLCEQYF. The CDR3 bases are TGTGCCAGCAGTCTCACCCCCTACAGGGGGCTATGCGAGCAGTACTTC.

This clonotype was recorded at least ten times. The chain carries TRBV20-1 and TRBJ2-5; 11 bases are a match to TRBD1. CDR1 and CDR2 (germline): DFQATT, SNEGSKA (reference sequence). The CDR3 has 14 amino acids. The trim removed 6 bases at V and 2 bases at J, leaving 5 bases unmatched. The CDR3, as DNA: TGCAGTGCCCTGGGGACAGGGGGACAAGAGACCCAGTACTTC. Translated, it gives CSALGTGGQETQYF.

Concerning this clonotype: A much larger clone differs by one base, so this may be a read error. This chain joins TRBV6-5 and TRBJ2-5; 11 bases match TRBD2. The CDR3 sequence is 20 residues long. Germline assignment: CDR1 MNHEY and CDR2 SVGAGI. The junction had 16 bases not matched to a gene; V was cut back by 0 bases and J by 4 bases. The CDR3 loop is CASSYSIPVLAGAYRETQYF. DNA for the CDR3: TGTGCCAGCAGTTACTCGATTCCGGTACTAGCGGGGGCCTACAGAGAGACCCAGTACTTC.

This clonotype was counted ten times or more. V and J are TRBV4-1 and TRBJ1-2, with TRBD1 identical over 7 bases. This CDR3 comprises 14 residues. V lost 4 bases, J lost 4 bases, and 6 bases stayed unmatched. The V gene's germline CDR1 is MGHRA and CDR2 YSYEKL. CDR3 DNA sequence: TGCGCCAGCAGCCCGCGCGAGGGGGCCTATGGCTACACCTTC. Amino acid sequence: CASSPREGAYGYTF.

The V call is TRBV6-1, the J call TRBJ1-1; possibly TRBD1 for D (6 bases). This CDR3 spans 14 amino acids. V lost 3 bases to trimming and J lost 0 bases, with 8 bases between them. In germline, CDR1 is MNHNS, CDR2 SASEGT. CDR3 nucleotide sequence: TGTGCCAGCAGTGACAGGGGACTGAACACTGAAGCTTTCTTT. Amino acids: CASSDRGLNTEAFF.

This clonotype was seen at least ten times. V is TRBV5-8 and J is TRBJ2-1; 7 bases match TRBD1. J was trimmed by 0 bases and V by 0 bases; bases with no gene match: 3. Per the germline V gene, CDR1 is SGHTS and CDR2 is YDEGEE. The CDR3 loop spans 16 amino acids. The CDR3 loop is CASSLDRGHSYNEQFF. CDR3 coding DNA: TGTGCCAGCAGCTTGGACAGGGGCCACTCCTACAATGAGCAGTTCTTC.

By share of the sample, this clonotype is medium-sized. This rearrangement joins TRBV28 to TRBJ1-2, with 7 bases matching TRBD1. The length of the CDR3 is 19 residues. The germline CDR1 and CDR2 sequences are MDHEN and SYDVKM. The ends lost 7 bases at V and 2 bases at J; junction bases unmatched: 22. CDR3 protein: CASTTPIRDRRNNNYGYTF. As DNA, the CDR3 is TGTGCCAGCACCACTCCCATCCGGGACAGACGAAACAACAACTATGGCTACACCTTC.

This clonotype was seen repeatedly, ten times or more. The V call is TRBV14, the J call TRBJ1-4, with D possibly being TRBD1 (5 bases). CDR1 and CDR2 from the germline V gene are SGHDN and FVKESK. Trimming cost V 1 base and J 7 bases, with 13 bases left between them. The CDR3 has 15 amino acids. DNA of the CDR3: TGTGCCAGCAGCCAAGTCGGGGGTTCTGCTGAAAAACTGTTTTTT. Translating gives CASSQVGGSAEKLFF.

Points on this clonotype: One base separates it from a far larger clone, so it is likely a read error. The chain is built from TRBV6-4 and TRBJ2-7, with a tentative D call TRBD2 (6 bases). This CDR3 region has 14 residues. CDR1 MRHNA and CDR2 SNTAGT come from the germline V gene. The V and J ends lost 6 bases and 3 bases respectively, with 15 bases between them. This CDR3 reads CASRTLRGNYEQYF. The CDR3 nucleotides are TGTGCCAGCAGGACCCTGCGGGGCAACTACGAGCAGTACTTC.

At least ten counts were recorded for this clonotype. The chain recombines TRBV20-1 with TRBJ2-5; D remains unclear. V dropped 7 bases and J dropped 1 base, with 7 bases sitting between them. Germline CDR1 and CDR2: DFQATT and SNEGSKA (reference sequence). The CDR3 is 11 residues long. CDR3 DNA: TGCAGTGGGGGTGTCCAAGAGACCCAGTACTTC. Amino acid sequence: CSGGVQETQYF.

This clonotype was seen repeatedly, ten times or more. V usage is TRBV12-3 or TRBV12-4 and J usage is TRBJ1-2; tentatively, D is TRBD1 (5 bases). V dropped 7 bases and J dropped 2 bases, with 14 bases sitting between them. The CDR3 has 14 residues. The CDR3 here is CASNAPNRNYGYTF. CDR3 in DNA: TGTGCCAGCAACGCGCCGAACAGGAACTATGGCTACACCTTC.

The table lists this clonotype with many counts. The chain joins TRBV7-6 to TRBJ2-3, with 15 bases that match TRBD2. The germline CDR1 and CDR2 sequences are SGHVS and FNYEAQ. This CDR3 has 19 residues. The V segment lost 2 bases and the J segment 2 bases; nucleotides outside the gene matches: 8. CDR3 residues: CASSLLGGTSGGYTDTQYF. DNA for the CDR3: TGTGCCAGCAGCTTACTTGGAGGGACTAGCGGGGGGTACACAGATACGCAGTATTTT.

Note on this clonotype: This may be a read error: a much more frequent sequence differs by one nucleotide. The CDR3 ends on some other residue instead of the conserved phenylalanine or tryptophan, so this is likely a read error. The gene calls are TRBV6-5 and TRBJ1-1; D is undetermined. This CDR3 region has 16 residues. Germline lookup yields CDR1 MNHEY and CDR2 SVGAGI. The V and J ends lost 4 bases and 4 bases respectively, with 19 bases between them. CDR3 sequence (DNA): TGTGCCAGCAGTTGCGGGCTACCCAACCGGTTCACTGAAGCTTTCCTT. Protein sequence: CASSCGLPNRFTEAFL.

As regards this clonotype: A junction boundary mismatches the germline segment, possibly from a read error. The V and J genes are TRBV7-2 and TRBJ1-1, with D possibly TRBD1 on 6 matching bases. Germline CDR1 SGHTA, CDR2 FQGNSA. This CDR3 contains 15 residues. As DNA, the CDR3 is TGTGCCATCAGCTCCGCTATACAGGGGAACACTGAAGCTTTCTTT. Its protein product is CAISSAIQGNTEAFF.

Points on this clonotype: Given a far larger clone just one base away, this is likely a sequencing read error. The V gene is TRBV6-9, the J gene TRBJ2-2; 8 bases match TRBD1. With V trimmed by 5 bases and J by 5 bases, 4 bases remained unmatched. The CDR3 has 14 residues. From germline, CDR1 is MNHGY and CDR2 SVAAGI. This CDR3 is CASSRTGLTGELFF. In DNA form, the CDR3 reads TGTGCCAGCAGTAGGACAGGGTTAACCGGGGAGCTGTTTTTT.

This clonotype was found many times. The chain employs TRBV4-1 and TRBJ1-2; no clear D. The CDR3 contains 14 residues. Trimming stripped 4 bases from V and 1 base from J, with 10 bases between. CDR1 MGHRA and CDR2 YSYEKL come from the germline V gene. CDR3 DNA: TGCGCCAGCAGCCCCCGGGAGGATAACTATGGCTACACCTTC. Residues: CASSPREDNYGYTF.